Presented here are 9 T cell receptor beta chains from one specimen sequenced in a study of prognosis after radiotherapy for stage I lung cancer. The TCR beta CDR3 region was amplified from genomic DNA, with two rounds of multiplex PCR being used for the amplification. Specific primers for each TRBV and TRBJ gene were what first-round PCR used. TCRdb independently ran MiXCR on the multiplex PCR reads; one entry per CDR3 protein. The table records around 30,000 distinct CDR3 sequences, roughly 30% of them present only once. The sample consisted of PBMCs, taken before or after stereotactic body radiation therapy (not recorded which). Source of these receptors: a donor aged 50 or older with non-small cell lung cancer.

This clonotype was counted many times. The chain is built from TRBV20-1 and TRBJ1-1; D perhaps matches TRBD1 (6 bases). Germline V gene lookup returns CDR1 DFQATT and CDR2 SNEGSKA (reference sequence). The CDR3 runs 15 residues. Trimming stripped 2 bases from V and 5 bases from J, with 18 bases between. This chain's CDR3 is CSARNRAGQGTEAFF. CDR3 nucleotides: TGCAGTGCTAGAAACAGGGCAGGTCAGGGGACTGAAGCTTTCTTT.

This clonotype has at least ten counts. The chain is built from TRBV18 and TRBJ1-1; D unresolved. Per the germline V gene, CDR1 is KGHSH and CDR2 is LQKENI. Trimming cost V 1 base and J 3 bases, with 6 bases left between them. This CDR3 spans 13 amino acids. The CDR3 bases are TGTGCCAGCTCACCACGTATTGACACTGAAGCTTTCTTT. It encodes CASSPRIDTEAFF.

Worth noting for this clonotype: A read error may explain this, as a much larger clone is one base away. The gene calls are TRBV7-3 and TRBJ2-3; a possible D gene is TRBD2 (6 bases). V lost 7 bases to trimming and J lost 1 base, with 18 bases between them. The CDR3 contains 16 residues. Germline CDR1 is SGHTA and CDR2 is FQGTGA. The CDR3 loop is CASKAGTPTGTDTQYF. In DNA form, the CDR3 reads TGTGCCAGCAAGGCAGGGACTCCGACTGGCACAGATACGCAGTATTTT.

This clonotype appeared many times. The chain links TRBV20-1 to TRBJ2-2; 8 bases match TRBD1. The CDR3 extends over 15 amino acids. The ends lost 2 bases at V and 4 bases at J; junction bases unmatched: 6. CDR1 and CDR2 from the germline V gene are DFQATT and SNEGSKA (reference sequence). This CDR3 reads CSARRQGAGTGELFF. CDR3 nucleotides: TGCAGTGCTAGAAGGCAGGGGGCTGGCACCGGGGAGCTGTTTTTT.

The CDR3 nucleotides are TGTGCCAGCAGCATACTAGCGGGTGTCCCAGATACGCAGTATTTT. It codes for CASSILAGVPDTQYF. The chain couples TRBV11-2 to TRBJ2-3, with TRBD2 matching over 9 bases. V gave up 5 bases and J gave up 4 bases; unmatched junction bases: 7. The germline gives CDR1 SGHAT, CDR2 FQNNGV. The CDR3 has 15 amino acids. Filled out from reference TRBV11-2 and TRBJ2-3, the complete variable domain reads EAGVAQSPRYKIIEKRQSVAFWCNPISGHATLYWYQQILGQGPKLLIQFQNNGVVDDSQLPKDRFSAERLKGVDSTLKIQPAKLEDSAVYLCASSILAGVPDTQYFGPGTRLTVL.

The V and J genes are TRBV6-6 and TRBJ1-2; 8 positions match TRBD1. The germline gives CDR1 MNHNY, CDR2 SVGAGI (reference sequence). Trimming cost V 0 bases and J 2 bases; bases outside gene matches: 14. The CDR3 has 19 residues. CDR3 sequence: CASSYSYLQGVGPNYGYTF. The CDR3 coding sequence is TGTGCCAGCAGTTACTCGTACTTACAGGGGGTGGGTCCCAACTATGGCTACACCTTC.

The chain recombines TRBV30 with TRBJ2-2; D perhaps matches TRBD2 (6 bases). Trimming cost V 3 bases and J 10 bases, with 21 bases left between them. From germline, CDR1 is GTSNPN and CDR2 SVGIG (reference sequence). This CDR3 region has 15 residues. The CDR3 sequence: CAWSPAPGVPVELFF. In DNA, the CDR3 is TGTGCCTGGAGCCCCGCACCGGGGGTGCCCGTGGAGCTGTTTTTT.

In this sample, this clonotype turned up many times. The chain employs TRBV4-1 and TRBJ2-5; 9 bases agree with TRBD2. This CDR3 has 16 residues. Germline CDR1 and CDR2: MGHRA and YSYEKL. V trimming: 1 base; J trimming: 5 bases; junction bases outside the gene matches: 8. The CDR3 region is CASSQGYSGGGETQYF. In nucleotides, the CDR3 is TGCGCCAGCAGCCAAGGCTATAGCGGGGGCGGGGAGACCCAGTACTTC.

V usage is TRBV6-1 and J usage is TRBJ2-7, with 8 positions matching TRBD2. This CDR3 has 16 amino acids. From germline, CDR1 is MNHNS and CDR2 SASEGT. The V and J ends lost 4 bases and 3 bases, in that order; junction bases with no gene match: 11. The CDR3 reads CASSGQRTSCSYEQYF. The CDR3 DNA reads TGTGCCAGCAGTGGTCAACGGACTAGCTGTAGCTACGAGCAGTACTTC.